The entry below gives a single T cell receptor beta chain sequence along with its context. Germline V gene sequence: CDR1 GTSNPN, CDR2 SVGIG (reference sequence). Trimming cost V 1 base and J 5 bases, with 9 bases left between them. The CDR3 contains 14 residues. This record belongs to a study of control samples from healthy donors and cancer patients. The assay was immunoSEQ multiplex PCR, and TCRdb's table has in-frame clones only and misses some. Among approximately 110,000 clones, about nine tenths were seen once, and the ten largest hold 4% to 4.5%. The receptor comes from a human donor in good health. The donor label of this sample is uncertain. The sample consisted of blood. The gene calls are TRBV30 and TRBJ1-6; D call uncertain. Here the CDR3 reads CAWSGGRDNSPLHF. The CDR3 DNA follows: TGTGCCTGGAGTGGGGGTAGGGATAATTCACCCCTCCACTTT.